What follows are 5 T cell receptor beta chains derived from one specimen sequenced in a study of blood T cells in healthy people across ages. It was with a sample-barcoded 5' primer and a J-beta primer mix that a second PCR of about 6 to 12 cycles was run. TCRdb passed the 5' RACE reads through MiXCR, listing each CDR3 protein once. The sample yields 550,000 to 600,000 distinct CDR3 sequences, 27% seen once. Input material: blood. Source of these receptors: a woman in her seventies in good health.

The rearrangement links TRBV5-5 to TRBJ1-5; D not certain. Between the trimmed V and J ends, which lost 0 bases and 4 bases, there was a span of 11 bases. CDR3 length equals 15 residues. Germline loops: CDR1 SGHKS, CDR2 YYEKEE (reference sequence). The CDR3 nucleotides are TGTGCCAGCAGCTTGGCCTCTTCGTTAAATCAGCCCCAGCATTTT. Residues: CASSLASSLNQPQHF.

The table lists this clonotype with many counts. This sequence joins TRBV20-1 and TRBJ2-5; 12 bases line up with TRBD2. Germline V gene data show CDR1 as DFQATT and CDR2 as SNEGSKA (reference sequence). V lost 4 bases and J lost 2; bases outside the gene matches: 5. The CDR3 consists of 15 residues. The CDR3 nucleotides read TGCAGTGCTACTAGCGGGGGGGCGAAGCAAGAGACCCAGTACTTC. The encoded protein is CSATSGGAKQETQYF.

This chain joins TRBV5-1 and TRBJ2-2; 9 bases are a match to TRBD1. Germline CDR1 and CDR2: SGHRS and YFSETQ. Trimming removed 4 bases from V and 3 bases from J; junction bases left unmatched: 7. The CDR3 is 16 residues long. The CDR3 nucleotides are TGCGCCAGCAGCCTGGACAGGGGATGGGACACCGGGGAGCTGTTTTTT. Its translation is CASSLDRGWDTGELFF. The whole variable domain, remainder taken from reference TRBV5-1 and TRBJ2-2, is KAGVTQTPRYLIKTRGQQVTLSCSPISGHRSVSWYQQTPGQGLQFLFEYFSETQRNKGNFPGRFSGRQFSNSRSEMNVSTLELGDSALYLCASSLDRGWDTGELFFGEGSRLTVL.

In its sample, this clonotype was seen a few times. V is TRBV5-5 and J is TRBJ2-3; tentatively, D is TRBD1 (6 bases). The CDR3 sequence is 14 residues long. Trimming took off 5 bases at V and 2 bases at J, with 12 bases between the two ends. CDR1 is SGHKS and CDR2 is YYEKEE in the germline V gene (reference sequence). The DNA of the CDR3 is TGTGCCAGCAGACGACAGGTACCCACAGATACGCAGTATTTT. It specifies CASRRQVPTDTQYF.

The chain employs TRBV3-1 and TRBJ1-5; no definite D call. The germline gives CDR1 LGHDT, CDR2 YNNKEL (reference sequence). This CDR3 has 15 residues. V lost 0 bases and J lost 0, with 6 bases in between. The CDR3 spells CASSQDGYSNQPQHF. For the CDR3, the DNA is TGTGCCAGCAGCCAAGATGGGTATAGCAATCAGCCCCAGCATTTT.